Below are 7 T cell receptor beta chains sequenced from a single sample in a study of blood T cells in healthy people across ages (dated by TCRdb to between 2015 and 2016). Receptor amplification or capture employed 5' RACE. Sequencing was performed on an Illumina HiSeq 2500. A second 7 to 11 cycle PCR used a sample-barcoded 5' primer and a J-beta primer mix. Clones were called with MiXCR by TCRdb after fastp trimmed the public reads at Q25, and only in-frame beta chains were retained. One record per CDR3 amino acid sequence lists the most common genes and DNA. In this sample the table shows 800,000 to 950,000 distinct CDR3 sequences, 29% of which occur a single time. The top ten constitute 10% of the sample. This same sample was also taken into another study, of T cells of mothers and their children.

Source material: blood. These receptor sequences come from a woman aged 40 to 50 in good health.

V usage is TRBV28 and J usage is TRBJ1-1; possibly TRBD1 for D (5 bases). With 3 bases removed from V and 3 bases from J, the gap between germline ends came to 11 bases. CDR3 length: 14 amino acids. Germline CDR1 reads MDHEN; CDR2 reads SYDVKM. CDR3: CASSFRGWDTEAFF. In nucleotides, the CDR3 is TGTGCCAGCAGTTTTCGGGGCTGGGACACTGAAGCTTTCTTT.

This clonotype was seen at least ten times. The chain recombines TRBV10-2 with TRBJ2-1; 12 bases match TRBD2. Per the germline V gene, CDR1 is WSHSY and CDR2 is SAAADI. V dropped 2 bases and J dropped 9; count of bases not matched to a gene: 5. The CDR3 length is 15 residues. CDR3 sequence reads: CASSEPSGGACEQFF. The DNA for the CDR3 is TGCGCCAGCAGTGAGCCTAGCGGGGGGGCGTGTGAGCAGTTCTTC.

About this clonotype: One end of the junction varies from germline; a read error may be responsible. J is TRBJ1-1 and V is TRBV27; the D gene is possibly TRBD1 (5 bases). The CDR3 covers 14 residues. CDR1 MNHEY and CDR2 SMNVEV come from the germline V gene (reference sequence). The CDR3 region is CASSGGARITEACF. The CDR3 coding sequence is TGTGCCAGCAGTGGAGGGGCGAGGATCACTGAAGCTTGCTTT.

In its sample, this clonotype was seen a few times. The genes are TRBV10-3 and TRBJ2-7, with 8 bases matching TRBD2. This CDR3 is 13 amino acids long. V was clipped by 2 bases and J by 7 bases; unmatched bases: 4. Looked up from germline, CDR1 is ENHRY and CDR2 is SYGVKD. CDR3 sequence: CAISERGGGEQYF. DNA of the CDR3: TGTGCCATCAGTGAGCGGGGGGGCGGGGAGCAGTACTTC.

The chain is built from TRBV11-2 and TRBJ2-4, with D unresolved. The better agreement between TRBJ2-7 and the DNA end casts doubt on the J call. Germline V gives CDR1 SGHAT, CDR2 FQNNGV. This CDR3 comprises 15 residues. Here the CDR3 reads CASSLRWEKGYEQYF. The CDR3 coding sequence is TGTGCCAGCAGCTTACGATGGGAAAAGGGCTACGAGCAGTACTTC.

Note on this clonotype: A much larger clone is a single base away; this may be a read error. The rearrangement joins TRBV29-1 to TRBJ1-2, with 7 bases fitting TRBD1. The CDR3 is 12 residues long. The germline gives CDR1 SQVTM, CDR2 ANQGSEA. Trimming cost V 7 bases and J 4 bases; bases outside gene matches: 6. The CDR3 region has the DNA TGCAGCGGCGGACAGGAAAGCTATGGCTACACCTTC. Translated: CSGGQESYGYTF.

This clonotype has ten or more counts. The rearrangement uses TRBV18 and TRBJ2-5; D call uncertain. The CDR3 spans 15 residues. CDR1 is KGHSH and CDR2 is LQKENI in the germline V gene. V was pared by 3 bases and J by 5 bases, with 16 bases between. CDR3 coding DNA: TGTGCCAGCTCACCTCGCGCAAAGCGAGGCGAGACCCAGTACTTC. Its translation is CASSPRAKRGETQYF.